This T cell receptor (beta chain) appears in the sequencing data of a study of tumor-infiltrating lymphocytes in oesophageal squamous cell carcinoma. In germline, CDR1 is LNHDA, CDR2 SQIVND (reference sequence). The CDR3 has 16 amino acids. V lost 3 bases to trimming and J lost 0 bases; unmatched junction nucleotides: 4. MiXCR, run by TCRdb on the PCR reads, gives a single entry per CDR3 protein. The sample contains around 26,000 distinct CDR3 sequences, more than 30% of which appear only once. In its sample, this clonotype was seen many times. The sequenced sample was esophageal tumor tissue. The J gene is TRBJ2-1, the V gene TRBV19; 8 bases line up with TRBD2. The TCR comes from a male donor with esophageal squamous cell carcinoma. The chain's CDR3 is CASSIQGLDSYNEQFF. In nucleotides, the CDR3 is TGTGCCAGTAGTATTCAGGGACTAGACTCCTACAATGAGCAGTTCTTC.